This TCR beta chain derives from a study of blood T cell dynamics during melanoma immunotherapy. Across the whole study: Standard first-line treatment here was pembrolizumab or nivolumab plus ipilimumab in metastatic melanoma.

Time point reported: pre-treatment baseline. Sampling occurred pretreatment (T0) and at week 3 (W3), after cycle one of checkpoint blockade. Each bulk PBMC sample had 300 to 400 ng DNA loaded. Measured with immunoSEQ multiplex PCR; TCRdb has only the in-frame clones, and not every one. The table shows over 3,500 clones, with 80% to 85% occurring only once. This clonotype was obtained from a human donor with melanoma. Here the sequenced sample was blood, taken from a patient treated with checkpoint blockade.

The CDR3 bases are TGTGCCAGCAGTTACTCACAGGCTCTGAGCAATCAGCCCCAGCATTTT. Residues: CASSYSQALSNQPQHF. The V gene is TRBV6-5, the J gene TRBJ1-5, with D possibly TRBD1 on 5 matching bases. From germline, CDR1 is MNHEY and CDR2 SVGAGI. CDR3 size: 16 residues. The ends were cut back, 0 bases at V and 1 base at J, with 10 bases in the middle.